This T cell receptor (beta chain) was captured by sequencing in a study of blood T cell repertoires in COVID-19. Study overall: COVID-19 samples from acute and convalescent phases originated in the United States, Italy and Spain. T cells, B-cell-depleted T cells, or PBMCs supplied cDNA or gDNA.

This CDR3 contains 13 residues. Germline V gene sequence: CDR1 MNHEY, CDR2 SMNVEV (reference sequence). V trimming: 6 bases; J trimming: 11 bases; junction bases outside the gene matches: 7. As handled by the study authors: Estimated nucleated cell counts came from reference gene primer amplification. Only in-frame clones appear in the TCRdb table, and some are missing; sequencing was by immunoSEQ multiplex PCR. V, J and clone size derive from that table, while D and trimming were established from the DNA sequence. The data contain just under 90,000 clones, approximately 91% of them singletons. The sequence came from a man aged 60 to 69 with acute or convalescent COVID-19. The sample was peripheral blood. This sequence joins TRBV27 and TRBJ1-1; 12 bases are shared with TRBD1. The CDR3 is CASRGTGGLAAFF. In nucleotides, the CDR3 is TGTGCCAGCAGAGGGACAGGGGGCCTCGCGGCTTTCTTT.